This T cell receptor (beta chain) was sequenced in a study of blood T cell repertoires in COVID-19. V lost 4 bases, J lost 4 bases, and 5 bases stayed unmatched. This CDR3 region has 14 residues. Germline CDR1 SGHKS, CDR2 YYEKEE (reference sequence). Per the study methods: For nucleated cells, counts were estimated from reference gene primer amplification. TCRdb keeps only in-frame clones here, not all; method: immunoSEQ multiplex PCR. For V, J and clone size, that table is used; D and trimming come from the DNA. The top ten hold around 18% of the sample, which has about 340,000 clones, 92% seen once. Assignments of participants to cohorts depended upon their own reported clinical history.

The chain links TRBV5-5 to TRBJ1-2; 9 nucleotides match TRBD1. The sequenced sample consisted of PBMCs or T cells enriched from blood (not recorded which). The clonotype was recovered from a woman in her twenties or thirties who had recovered from COVID-19. The CDR3, as DNA: TGTGCCAGCAGCCCCGGACAGGGGTCCTATGGCTACACCTTC. Amino acid sequence: CASSPGQGSYGYTF.